Described below is a single T cell receptor beta chain sequence and its context. Its antigen remains undetermined. Within one base of it there is no much larger clone, and no base qualities were kept. This sample was taken from a study of T cells after yellow fever vaccination (dated by TCRdb to between 2019 and 2020). Concerning the study at large: The SMART-Seq v4 Ultra Low Input RNA kit was used to prepare libraries from fractions with low cell numbers. Blood was collected at multiple timepoints before and after primary and secondary immunization, and bulk PBMC replicates and cell subsets were isolated. Two healthy male donors, one aged 18 to 30 and one aged 30 to 40 years, made up the cohort. To track T-cell clones before and after primary and booster YFV17D yellow fever vaccination, bulk TCR alpha and beta repertoires were sequenced longitudinally. What the research found in general, with its limitations: Because the study included only a couple of donors, the extent to which the findings can be generalized is limited. A small share of clonotypes was detected in both CD4 and CD8 compartments, with the overlap likely arising from convergent recombination. Most clones expanded after primary vaccination (around 96% of CD4 and around 88% of CD8) were re-detected after the booster, suggesting that broad memory maintenance occurred. The secondary T-cell response was found to be weaker but faster than the primary response, with a peak reached on day 5 rather than on day 15. Computational filtering was required because FACS-sorted repertoires could contain abundant contaminating clonotypes from the bulk population.

According to the study, the label for this sample's treatment or condition signals: live attenuated yellow fever vaccine strain. At every blood-draw timepoint, two biological replicates of bulk PBMCs were collected. PBMCs were isolated from peripheral blood using a standard Ficoll-Paque protocol. TriZol was used to extract RNA from bulk PBMCs, CD4 and CD8 fractions, and dextramer-positive and dextramer-negative fractions. V and J lose 5 bases and 5 bases, and a span of 16 bases separates them. From cysteine to phenylalanine, the CDR3 is 15 amino acids long. Of the read, only the CDR3 DNA is kept; its 45 bases are in frame from base 1. CDR1 and CDR2, per the germline V gene, are SGHAT and FQNNGV. Synthesis of TCR cDNA relied on 5'RACE template switching, a step that introduced a universal primer site along with unique molecular identifiers. cDNA synthesis was primed from both the TCR alpha and TCR beta constant segments. Library amplification involved two PCR steps, and the second step added sample barcodes and sequencing adapters. Sequencing of the libraries was done on either Illumina HiSeq 2500 (2x100 bp) or NovaSeq (2x150 bp). On the authors' methods: Demultiplexing of reads and collapsing into UMI consensus sequences were performed with MIGEC, and V(D)J alignment was carried out with MiXCR. Vaccine-responding clonotypes were defined with edgeR using replicate PBMC samples, requiring FDR below 0.01 and a log2 fold change above 5 up to day 15. CD4 or CD8 identity was assigned to each bulk clonotype according to whether the clonotype was present at higher abundance in the sequenced CD4 repertoire or the sequenced CD8 repertoire. The raw public data were reprocessed by TCRdb itself: fastp quality trimming at Q25, MiXCR clonotype calling, in-frame beta chains only. Identical CDR3 proteins give one entry, which carries the most common genes and DNA. The authors' filters were not applied to this entry. For this sample the table gives 250,000 to 350,000 distinct CDR3 sequences, of which around 7.3% were detected only once. The ten largest clones take up around 17% of the sample.

The TCR originated in a man in his late teens or twenties who received the YFV17D yellow fever vaccine. The sequences come from PBMCs, collected roughly seven weeks after the first yellow fever vaccination. The chain is encoded by TRBV11-2 joined to TRBJ2-1; the D gene is possibly TRBD1, with 7 bases matching. For the CDR3, the sequence is CASSTGQGGHNEQFF. In nucleotide form, the sequence is TGTGCCAGCAGCACGGGGCAGGGGGGTCACAATGAGCAGTTCTTC. The full variable domain, with segments outside the CDR3 supplied by the reference TRBV11-2 and TRBJ2-1 proteins, appears as EAGVAQSPRYKIIEKRQSVAFWCNPISGHATLYWYQQILGQGPKLLIQFQNNGVVDDSQLPKDRFSAERLKGVDSTLKIQPAKLEDSAVYLCASSTGQGGHNEQFFGPGTRLTVL.